This T cell receptor beta chain was captured in a study of cytomegalovirus exposure and HLA in healthy donors. The CDR3 covers 18 residues. Germline V gives CDR1 SGDLS, CDR2 YYNGEE. V lost 1 base to trimming and J lost 1 base; unmatched junction nucleotides: 9. This cohort consisted of healthy bone marrow donors. Use of 60 Vbeta and 13 Jbeta primers characterized the PCR. Sequencing was performed with immunoSEQ multiplex PCR; in TCRdb, only in-frame clones are kept and a portion is missing. Of fewer than 200,000 clones in the sample, approximately 70% were seen once. The origin of this receptor is a woman between 18 and 29 years old in good health and CMV-seropositive. V and J are TRBV9 and TRBJ2-3, with 10 nucleotides matching TRBD2. Sequenced material: PBMCs. In DNA, the CDR3 is TGTGCCAGCAGCGTAAGGGAGGGCGGACTAGCGGGCACAGATACGCAGTATTTT. It yields the protein CASSVREGGLAGTDTQYF.